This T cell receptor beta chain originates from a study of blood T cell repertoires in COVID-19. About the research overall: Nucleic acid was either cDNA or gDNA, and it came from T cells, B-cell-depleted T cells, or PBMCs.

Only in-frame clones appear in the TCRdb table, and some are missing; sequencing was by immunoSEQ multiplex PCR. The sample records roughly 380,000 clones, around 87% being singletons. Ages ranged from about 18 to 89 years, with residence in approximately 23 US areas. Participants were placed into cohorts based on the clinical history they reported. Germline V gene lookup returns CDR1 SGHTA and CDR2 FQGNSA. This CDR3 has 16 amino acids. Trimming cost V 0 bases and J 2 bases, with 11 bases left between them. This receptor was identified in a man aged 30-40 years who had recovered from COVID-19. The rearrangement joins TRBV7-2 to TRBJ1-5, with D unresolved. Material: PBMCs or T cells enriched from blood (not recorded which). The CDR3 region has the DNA TGTGCCAGCAGCTTAGCGATTCAGCGCGGCAATCAGCCCCAGCATTTT. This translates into CASSLAIQRGNQPQHF.